This is a list of T cell receptor beta chains from one sample in a study of glioma-infiltrating T cells after dendritic cell vaccination. The table came from immunoSEQ multiplex PCR; TCRdb's copy has only in-frame clones and leaves some out. The table has over 80,000 clones, 75% to 85% seen once; the top ten hold over 2%. The source was blood, collected after dendritic cell vaccination. These receptors originate from a human donor with glioblastoma. Both conserved end residues are part of each CDR3. Fields, in order: clone size, D gene, V gene, J gene, CDR3 DNA, CDR3 protein. A D gene is named only where the DNA matches it firmly. Size tells how often a clone was seen (once, few, many) or the class of an expanded clone, and some rows leave it out.

abundance: .; d_gene: TRBD1; v_gene: TRBV6-1; j_gene: TRBJ1-5; CDR3nt: TGTGCCAGCAGTGGCCAACCGACCGGGACAGTACGGCCCCAGCATTTT; CDR3aa: CASSGQPTGTVRPQHF
abundance: once; d_gene: TRBD2; v_gene: TRBV5-1; j_gene: TRBJ2-2; CDR3nt: TGCGCCAGCAGCTCCGTAGCGGGAGGAGTCGGGGAGCTGTTTTTT; CDR3aa: CASSSVAGGVGELFF
abundance: once; d_gene: .; v_gene: TRBV2; j_gene: TRBJ1-5; CDR3nt: TGTGCCAGCAGTGCAGCGGACAGTAAAGTTTATAGCAATCAGCCCCAGCATTTT; CDR3aa: CASSAADSKVYSNQPQHF
abundance: .; d_gene: .; v_gene: TRBV18; j_gene: TRBJ2-6; CDR3nt: TGTGCCAGCTCACCCTTCGAGGGCCTCTCTGGGGCCAACGTCCTGACTTTC; CDR3aa: CASSPFEGLSGANVLTF
abundance: .; d_gene: TRBD1; v_gene: TRBV6-1; j_gene: TRBJ1-5; CDR3nt: TGTGCCAGCAGGGAGGGGACAGGTAATCAGCCCCAGCATTTT; CDR3aa: CASREGTGNQPQHF
abundance: .; d_gene: TRBD1; v_gene: TRBV7-9; j_gene: TRBJ2-5; CDR3nt: TGTGCCAGCAGCTTGGAGGGACAGGGAGTAGAGACCCAGTACTTC; CDR3aa: CASSLEGQGVETQYF
abundance: .; d_gene: .; v_gene: TRBV29-1; j_gene: TRBJ2-3; CDR3nt: TGCAGCGTTGATGGGCAGACCCAGTCCACTAGCACAGATACGCAGTATTTT; CDR3aa: CSVDGQTQSTSTDTQYF
abundance: .; d_gene: .; v_gene: TRBV30; j_gene: TRBJ2-2; CDR3nt: TGTGCCTGGGGAGGTAGGGGACAGAACACCGGGGAGCTGTTTTTT; CDR3aa: CAWGGRGQNTGELFF
abundance: .; d_gene: TRBD1; v_gene: TRBV5-1; j_gene: TRBJ1-4; CDR3nt: TGCGCCAGCAGCCTGATGGGAGGACAGGGGGATGAAAAACTGTTTTTT; CDR3aa: CASSLMGGQGDEKLFF
abundance: .; d_gene: .; v_gene: TRBV9; j_gene: TRBJ2-3; CDR3nt: TGTGCCAGCAGCGTAGGGGGCAGGACGCAGTATTTT; CDR3aa: CASSVGGRTQYF